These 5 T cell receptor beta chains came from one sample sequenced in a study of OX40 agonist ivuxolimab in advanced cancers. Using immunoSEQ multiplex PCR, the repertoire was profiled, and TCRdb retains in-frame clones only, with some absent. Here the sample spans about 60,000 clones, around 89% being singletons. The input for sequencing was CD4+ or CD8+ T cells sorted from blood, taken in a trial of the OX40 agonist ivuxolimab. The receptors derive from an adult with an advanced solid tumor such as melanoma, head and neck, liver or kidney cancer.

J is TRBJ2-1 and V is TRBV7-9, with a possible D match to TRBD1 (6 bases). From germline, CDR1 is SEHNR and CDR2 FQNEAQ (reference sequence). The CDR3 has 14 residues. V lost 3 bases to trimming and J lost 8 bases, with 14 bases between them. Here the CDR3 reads CASSLEVRGDEQFF. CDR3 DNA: TGTGCCAGCAGCTTGGAGGTCAGGGGCGATGAGCAGTTCTTC.

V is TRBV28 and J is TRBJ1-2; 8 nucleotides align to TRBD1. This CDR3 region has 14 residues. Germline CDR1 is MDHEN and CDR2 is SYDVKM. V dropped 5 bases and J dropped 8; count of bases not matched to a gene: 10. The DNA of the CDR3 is TGTGCCAGCAGTACCGGGACAGGCCCTTCGGGCTACACCTTC. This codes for CASSTGTGPSGYTF.

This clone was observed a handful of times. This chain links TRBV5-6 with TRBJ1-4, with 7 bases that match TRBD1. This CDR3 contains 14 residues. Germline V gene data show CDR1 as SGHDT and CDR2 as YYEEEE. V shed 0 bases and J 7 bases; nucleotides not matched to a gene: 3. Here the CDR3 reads CASSLEAGGEKLFF. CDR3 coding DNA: TGTGCCAGCAGCTTGGAGGCAGGGGGTGAAAAACTGTTTTTT.

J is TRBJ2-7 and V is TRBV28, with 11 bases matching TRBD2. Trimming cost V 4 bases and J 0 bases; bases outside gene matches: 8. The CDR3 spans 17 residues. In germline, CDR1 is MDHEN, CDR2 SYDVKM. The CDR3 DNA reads TGTGCCAGCAGTTACACAGGGACTAGCGGTAGCTCCTACGAGCAGTACTTC. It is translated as CASSYTGTSGSSYEQYF.

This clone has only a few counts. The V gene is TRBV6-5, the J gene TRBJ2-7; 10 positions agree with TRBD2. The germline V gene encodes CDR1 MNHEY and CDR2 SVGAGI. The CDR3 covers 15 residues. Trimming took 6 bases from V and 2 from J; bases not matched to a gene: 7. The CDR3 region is CASRPGLAVTYEQYF. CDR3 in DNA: TGTGCCAGCAGACCCGGACTAGCGGTTACCTACGAGCAGTACTTC.